Following are 23 T cell receptor beta chains from one sample sequenced in a study of blood T cell repertoires in COVID-19. Only in-frame clones appear in the TCRdb table, and some are missing; sequencing was by immunoSEQ multiplex PCR. The sample has approximately 160,000 clones, around 74% seen once; the top ten hold 3% to 4.5%. The sample comprised peripheral blood. Source of these receptors: a woman older than 75 with acute or convalescent COVID-19.

This rearrangement joins TRBV6-1 to TRBJ2-7; D perhaps matches TRBD2 (7 bases). CDR3 length: 16 residues. The ends were cut back, 5 bases at V and 2 bases at J, with 19 bases in the middle. Looked up from germline, CDR1 is MNHNS and CDR2 is SASEGT. Here the CDR3 DNA reads TGTGCCAGCAGTAAAGGGGGGGCGGGGGCACCCTACGAGCAGTACTTC. It codes for CASSKGGAGAPYEQYF.

The V gene is TRBV7-6, the J gene TRBJ2-7, with D possibly matching TRBD1 (5 bases). Germline CDR1 reads SGHVS; CDR2 reads FNYEAQ. This CDR3 comprises 12 residues. V lost 6 bases and J 6 bases, leaving 12 bases between the germline ends. The CDR3 protein is CASSLSRAEQYF. Here the CDR3 DNA reads TGTGCCAGCAGTCTGAGCAGGGCCGAGCAGTACTTC.

V usage is TRBV5-1 and J usage is TRBJ2-7; D unresolved. This CDR3 contains 14 residues. The V gene's germline CDR1 is SGHRS and CDR2 YFSETQ. The V gene lost 4 bases and the J gene lost 2 bases, with 13 bases spanning the gap. For the CDR3, the DNA is TGCGCCAGCAGCCTAGGTGCTTCTACCTACGAGCAGTACTTC. This codes for CASSLGASTYEQYF.

This chain connects TRBV5-6 to TRBJ2-7, with D perhaps TRBD2 (9 bases). This CDR3 region has 16 residues. Germline V CDR1 and CDR2: SGHDT, YYEEEE. The ends were cut back, 4 bases at V and 4 bases at J, with 21 bases in the middle. CDR3 coding DNA: TGTGCCAGCAGCGCAGGGGGCAGCGGGAGGATTTACGAGCAGTACTTC. Translating gives CASSAGGSGRIYEQYF. The complete variable domain, with remaining parts taken from reference TRBV5-6 and TRBJ2-7, reads DAGVTQSPTHLIKTRGQQVTLRCSPKSGHDTVSWYQQALGQGPQFIFQYYEEEERQRGNFPDRFSGHQFPNYSSELNVNALLLGDSALYLCASSAGGSGRIYEQYFGPGTRLTVT.

The chain is built from TRBV2 and TRBJ1-5; D not resolved. The CDR3 is made up of 13 amino acids. Germline V CDR1 and CDR2: SNHLY, FYNNEI. Trimming removed 7 bases at V and 8 bases at J, with 15 bases between. This CDR3 reads CASTESGLEPQHF. CDR3 nucleotides: TGTGCCAGCACCGAGTCGGGGTTGGAGCCCCAGCATTTT.

V is TRBV7-7 and J is TRBJ2-2; TRBD2 aligns across 7 bases. Trimming took 5 bases from V and 1 from J; bases not matched to a gene: 10. The CDR3 covers 17 residues. Germline CDR1 and CDR2: SSHAT and FNYEAQ (reference sequence). DNA of the CDR3: TGTGCCAGCAGCACCTCATTGGGACTAATGAACACCGGGGAGCTGTTTTTT. This sequence encodes CASSTSLGLMNTGELFF.

The chain uses TRBV2 and TRBJ1-6; D is possibly TRBD1 (6 bases). Trimming shortened V by 6 bases and J by 10 bases, and 19 bases separated the two germline ends. This CDR3 contains 15 residues. Germline CDR1 is SNHLY and CDR2 is FYNNEI. The CDR3 nucleotides read TGTGCCAGCAGCCCCCTAGGGGGGGTCGACTCACCCCTCCACTTT. Translated: CASSPLGGVDSPLHF.

This chain joins TRBV10-3 and TRBJ2-1; TRBD2 matches at 9 bases. With V trimmed by 5 bases and J by 7 bases, 6 bases remained unmatched. The CDR3 has 14 residues. The germline CDR1 and CDR2 sequences are ENHRY and SYGVKD. CDR3 in DNA: TGTGCCATCAGTACGCGGGAGGGCCCGAATGAGCAGTTCTTC. It encodes CAISTREGPNEQFF.

The chain couples TRBV12-3 or TRBV12-4 to TRBJ1-5; D gene unclear. The CDR3 runs 11 residues. Trimming pared 6 bases from V and 3 bases from J, leaving 3 bases between. The CDR3 DNA reads as TGTGCCAGCAGCAACAATCAGCCCCAGCATTTT. Translation gives CASSNNQPQHF.

The rearrangement links TRBV19 to TRBJ2-7; 7 bases fit TRBD1. The CDR3 totals 13 residues. Germline V lookup: CDR1 LNHDA, CDR2 SQIVND (reference sequence). V was pared by 7 bases and J by 3 bases, with 6 bases of the junction left unmatched. The CDR3 nucleotides are TGTGCCAGTAAGGGAGACAGGGACTACGAGCAGTACTTC. Translation gives CASKGDRDYEQYF.

This clone occurred a few times. The V and J genes are TRBV6-5 and TRBJ1-4; tentatively, D is TRBD1 (6 bases). CDR1 MNHEY and CDR2 SVGAGI come from the germline V gene. The CDR3 spans 14 residues. V lost 4 bases and J lost 0, with 6 bases in between. The CDR3 protein is CASSWTATNEKLFF. CDR3 sequence (DNA): TGTGCCAGCAGTTGGACAGCAACTAATGAAAAACTGTTTTTT.

The chain uses TRBV18 and TRBJ2-7; a weak D match, TRBD2 (6 bases). The CDR3 loop spans 15 amino acids. The V gene lost 3 bases and the J gene lost 5 bases, with 17 bases spanning the gap. Germline V gene lookup returns CDR1 KGHSH and CDR2 LQKENI. CDR3 loop: CASSPTSLRANEQYF. The CDR3 coding sequence is TGTGCCAGCTCACCGACTAGTCTTCGAGCCAACGAGCAGTACTTC.

The chain recombines TRBV27 with TRBJ2-4; 8 nucleotides line up with TRBD1. Germline V gene lookup returns CDR1 MNHEY and CDR2 SMNVEV (reference sequence). CDR3 length equals 17 residues. Unmatched junction bases numbered 9, after V lost 5 bases and J lost 0 bases. The CDR3 nucleotides are TGTGCCAGCAGTCCATGGACAGGGTATGAAGCCAAAAACATTCAGTACTTC. Protein sequence: CASSPWTGYEAKNIQYF.

This chain joins TRBV9 and TRBJ2-2; TRBD2 is a possible D gene (5 bases). The germline V gene has CDR1 SGDLS and CDR2 YYNGEE. Trimming pared 3 bases from V and 3 bases from J, leaving 9 bases between. The CDR3 contains 14 residues. CDR3 protein: CASSGTDYTGELFF. The CDR3 bases are TGTGCCAGCAGCGGGACTGATTACACCGGGGAGCTGTTTTTT.

The CDR3 DNA reads as TGTGCCAGAAGCCGTACCCTCGATACGACAGGGGTCCGGCCAGATACGCAGTATTTT. Translating gives CARSRTLDTTGVRPDTQYF. The chain recombines TRBV7-5 with TRBJ2-3; the D call TRBD1 from the table was never checked on the DNA. TRBV7-5 is a pseudogene segment. The CDR3 extends over 19 amino acids.

This clone was counted a few times. V is TRBV29-1 and J is TRBJ2-7, with unresolved D. CDR1 is SQVTM and CDR2 is ANQGSEA in the germline V gene. The V end lost 4 bases, the J end lost 4 bases, and 11 bases lay between the germline ends. The CDR3 has 12 residues. The CDR3 sequence: CSVARGDYEQYF. The CDR3, as DNA: TGCAGCGTTGCAAGAGGCGATTACGAGCAGTACTTC.

The chain carries TRBV11-2 and TRBJ1-2; D might be TRBD1 (5 bases). The CDR3 length is 17 residues. Between the trimmed V and J ends, which lost 2 bases and 7 bases, there was a span of 23 bases. Germline CDR1 is SGHAT and CDR2 is FQNNGV. The CDR3 protein is CASSLIPNRMAWGGYTF. In DNA form, the CDR3 reads TGTGCCAGCAGCTTAATCCCTAACAGGATGGCATGGGGTGGCTACACCTTC.

The rearrangement joins TRBV5-1 to TRBJ2-1, with D unclear. Germline CDR1 and CDR2: SGHRS and YFSETQ. This CDR3 region has 13 residues. Trimming cost V 0 bases and J 8 bases, with 9 bases left between them. CDR3 region: CASSLDSRHEQFF. The CDR3 DNA reads TGCGCCAGCAGCTTGGATTCGCGTCATGAGCAGTTCTTC.

J is TRBJ1-2 and V is TRBV28; the D is unclear. CDR3 length: 12 amino acids. Per germline, CDR1 MDHEN and CDR2 SYDVKM. Trimming cost V 8 bases and J 1 base, with 8 bases left between them. CDR3: CASFGVNYGYTF. The CDR3 DNA is TGTGCCAGCTTTGGAGTTAACTATGGCTACACCTTC.

This rearrangement joins TRBV19 to TRBJ1-2; D is unresolved. This CDR3 is 16 amino acids long. Per germline, CDR1 LNHDA and CDR2 SQIVND (reference sequence). Trimming removed 3 bases at V and 5 bases at J, with 19 bases between. For the CDR3, the DNA is TGTGCCAGTAGTATCCTTAGAGGAGGGCCCGATTATGGCTACACCTTC. It encodes CASSILRGGPDYGYTF.

V and J are TRBV7-2 and TRBJ1-5; unclear D gene. CDR1 is SGHTA and CDR2 is FQGNSA in the germline V gene. This CDR3 contains 15 residues. V was cut by 5 bases and J by 1 base, with 12 bases left in between. CDR3 loop: CASSPGGFSNQPQHF. The CDR3 nucleotides read TGTGCCAGCAGCCCCGGAGGGTTCAGCAATCAGCCCCAGCATTTT.

This chain uses TRBV14 with TRBJ1-4; 7 bases align to TRBD1. CDR1 is SGHDN and CDR2 is FVKESK in the germline V gene. The V segment lost 0 bases and the J segment 4 bases; nucleotides outside the gene matches: 2. The CDR3 runs to 15 residues. In DNA form, the CDR3 reads TGTGCCAGCAGCCAAGAAGACAGGGTTAATGAAAAACTGTTTTTT. This gives the protein CASSQEDRVNEKLFF.

The CDR3 DNA is TGTGCCACGGTAACAGGGACAGCCAAAAACATTCAGTACTTC. Translating gives CATVTGTAKNIQYF. The chain joins TRBV19 to TRBJ2-4, with a weak D call TRBD1 (6 bases). The CDR3 contains 14 residues. Germline V gives CDR1 LNHDA, CDR2 SQIVND (reference sequence). V was pared by 10 bases and J by 0 bases, with 13 bases between.